These T cell receptor beta chains were read from a single sample in a study of T cell clusters in autoimmune cytopenias. Reprocessing the multiplex PCR reads, TCRdb reports a single entry for every CDR3 protein and omits DNA. The repertoire table contains more than 6,500 distinct CDR3 sequences. Sequenced material: peripheral blood. Receptors originate from a human donor with an autoimmune cytopenia or autoimmune hepatitis (not recorded which). The CDR3 runs from the conserved cysteine through the conserved F or W. A row's size may be missing; if present it is once, few, many or a size class.

- | TRBJ2-1 | TRBV12-3/TRBV12-4 | CASSFVAGGNEQFF
- | TRBJ1-1 | TRBV15 | CATSRELANTEAFF
medium-sized | TRBJ2-3 | TRBV6-4 | CASSDGTSGGTDTQYF
- | TRBJ2-6 | TRBV6-1 | CASSEEGATRDRGSGANVLTF
- | TRBJ1-5 | TRBV7-9 | CASSLAGGGNQPQHF
medium-sized | TRBJ2-1 | TRBV19 | CASSIGVGYVGGEQFF
- | TRBJ2-3 | TRBV11-2 | CASSQASGVTDTQYF
- | TRBJ2-1 | TRBV6-1 | CASSEVRGWLAGVGEQFF
- | TRBJ1-6 | TRBV6-5 | CASSVRGPQDSPLHF
medium-sized | TRBJ1-4 | TRBV29-1 | CSVTGGVFEKLFF
- | TRBJ2-7 | TRBV20-1 | CSARAGTVPYEQYF
medium-sized | TRBJ1-5 | TRBV12-3/TRBV12-4 | CASSFHGLGTGQPQHF
medium-sized | TRBJ1-4 | TRBV19 | CASSIGQLATNEKLFF
medium-sized | TRBJ2-2 | TRBV6-5 | CASSLNRPNTGELFF
- | TRBJ1-5 | TRBV19 | CASSTLGSLSNQPQHF
- | TRBJ2-7 | TRBV20-1 | CSARTDREQYF
- | TRBJ2-7 | TRBV6-5 | CASTLAGGRDEQYF
medium-sized | TRBJ2-3 | TRBV19 | CASSIRPGLGSDTQYF
medium-sized | TRBJ1-4 | TRBV6-5 | CASSKRTGAEKLFF
- | TRBJ2-2 | TRBV6-5 | CASSLYARLDLNTGELFF
- | TRBJ1-1 | TRBV19 | CASSRVTNTEAFF
- | TRBJ2-4 | TRBV6-2/TRBV6-3 | CASSYPGAAKNIQYF
- | TRBJ1-5 | TRBV5-4 | CASSLRGQPQHF
- | TRBJ2-5 | TRBV27 | CASSEFQGLGQETQYF
- | TRBJ1-5 | TRBV19 | CASRSFRQGNQPQHF
- | TRBJ2-4 | TRBV19 | CASSPQEAGGLFIQYF
- | TRBJ2-5 | TRBV30 | CAWSGGAETQYF
- | TRBJ1-5 | TRBV6-6 | CASSVGDQPQHF
medium-sized | TRBJ2-3 | TRBV5-5 | CASSHWTDTQYF
- | TRBJ1-2 | TRBV5-5 | CASSFLQDGYTF
medium-sized | TRBJ2-5 | TRBV18 | CASSPPSMQETQYF
- | TRBJ2-7 | TRBV19 | CASIPTLRTGGSHEQYF
- | TRBJ1-5 | TRBV10-3 | CATESAGGNQPQHF
medium-sized | TRBJ2-2 | TRBV6-5 | CASSGPNTGELFF
- | TRBJ2-5 | TRBV20-1 | CSARNRAYLRETQYF